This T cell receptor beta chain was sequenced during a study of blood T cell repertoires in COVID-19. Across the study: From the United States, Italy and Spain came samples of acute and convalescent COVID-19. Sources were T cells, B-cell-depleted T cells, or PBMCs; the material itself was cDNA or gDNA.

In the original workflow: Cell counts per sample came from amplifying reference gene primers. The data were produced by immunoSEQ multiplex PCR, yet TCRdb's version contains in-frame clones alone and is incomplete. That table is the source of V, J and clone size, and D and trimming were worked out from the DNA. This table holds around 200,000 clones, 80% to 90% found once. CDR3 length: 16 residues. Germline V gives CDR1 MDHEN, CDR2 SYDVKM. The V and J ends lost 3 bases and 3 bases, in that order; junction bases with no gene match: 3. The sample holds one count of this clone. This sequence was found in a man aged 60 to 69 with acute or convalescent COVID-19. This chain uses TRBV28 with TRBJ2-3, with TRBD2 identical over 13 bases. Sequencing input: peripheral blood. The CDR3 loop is CASSFWTSGRTDTQYF. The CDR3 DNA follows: TGTGCCAGCAGTTTCTGGACTAGCGGGAGAACAGATACGCAGTATTTT.